This entry lists 15 T cell receptor beta chains sequenced from one sample in a study of blood T cell repertoires in COVID-19 (dated by TCRdb to between 2020 and 2021). Library construction relied on the immunoSEQ multiplex PCR assay. In TCRdb, the immuneACCESS table is reduced to in-frame sequences with V and J assigned. These tables do not hold every clone; where another copy was compared, an unresolved V gene accounts for under half, and the others remain unexplained. The sample table lists about 310,000 clones, about nine tenths of them with a count of one. The ten largest clones take up approximately 5% of the sample. Sequenced sample: PBMCs or T cells enriched from blood (not recorded which). Every receptor here comes from a man aged 55 to 70 who had recovered from COVID-19.

V and J are TRBV19 and TRBJ2-7; D is ambiguous. The CDR3 extends over 13 amino acids. Trimming took 3 bases from V and 3 from J, leaving 9 bases between them. CDR1 is LNHDA and CDR2 is SQIVND in the germline V gene (reference sequence). CDR3 in amino acids: CASSIKANYEQYF. CDR3 DNA sequence: TGTGCCAGTAGTATCAAAGCAAACTACGAGCAGTACTTC.

The chain joins TRBV29-1 to TRBJ2-7; D is perhaps TRBD1 (5 bases). Germline CDR1 is SQVTM and CDR2 is ANQGSEA. The ends were cut back, 0 bases at V and 7 bases at J, with 10 bases in the middle. This CDR3 is built from 12 residues. DNA of the CDR3: TGCAGCGTTGAAGATCTAGGGGTGGAGCAGTACTTC. Its translation is CSVEDLGVEQYF.

The CDR3 is CASSTLGERASDTQYF. As DNA, the CDR3 is TGTGCCAGTAGTACCCTCGGGGAGCGGGCGTCAGATACGCAGTATTTT. The chain joins TRBV19 to TRBJ2-3, with D perhaps matching TRBD2 (6 bases). The germline CDR1 and CDR2 sequences are LNHDA and SQIVND (reference sequence). V was pared by 4 bases and J by 4 bases, with 18 bases between. The length of the CDR3 is 16 residues.

V usage is TRBV24-1 and J usage is TRBJ2-1; 14 bases line up with TRBD2. Germline CDR1 reads KGHDR; CDR2 reads SFDVKD. J was trimmed by 0 bases and V by 4 bases; bases with no gene match: 1. The CDR3 loop spans 17 amino acids. The CDR3 region has the DNA TGTGCCACCAGTGACGGACTAGCGGGAGGCTCCTACAATGAGCAGTTCTTC. This encodes CATSDGLAGGSYNEQFF.

The chain is built from TRBV6-5 and TRBJ1-2; TRBD1 aligns across 7 bases. CDR1 is MNHEY and CDR2 is SVGAGI in the germline V gene. This CDR3 comprises 15 residues. V was pared by 6 bases and J by 5 bases, with 12 bases of the junction left unmatched. The CDR3 sequence: CASSIDRAPGYGYTF. In DNA, the CDR3 is TGTGCCAGCAGCATAGACAGGGCCCCTGGGTATGGCTACACCTTC.

V and J are TRBV14 and TRBJ2-3; 13 bases are shared with TRBD2. The CDR3 has 18 amino acids. V lost 1 base to trimming and J lost 4 bases; unmatched junction nucleotides: 8. Germline CDR1 SGHDN, CDR2 FVKESK. For the CDR3, the DNA is TGTGCCAGCAGCCAAGCCCCGCCGGGACTAGCGGGGCCAGATACGCAGTATTTT. This codes for CASSQAPPGLAGPDTQYF.

V and J are TRBV6-4 and TRBJ2-2, with D tentatively TRBD1 (6 bases). Germline assignment: CDR1 MRHNA and CDR2 SNTAGT. This CDR3 has 13 amino acids. Trimming removed 3 bases at V and 4 bases at J, with 6 bases between. The CDR3 is CASSEGGTGELFF. The CDR3 nucleotides are TGTGCCAGCAGTGAAGGGGGCACCGGGGAGCTGTTTTTT.

The rearrangement joins TRBV20-1 to TRBJ2-3; a weak D match, TRBD2 (6 bases). The CDR3 is made up of 13 amino acids. The V gene's germline CDR1 is DFQATT and CDR2 SNEGSKA (reference sequence). Trimming pared 3 bases from V and 4 bases from J, leaving 11 bases between. CDR3 DNA sequence: TGCAGTGCTAGTATGCCGGGAGCAGATACGCAGTATTTT. Its protein product is CSASMPGADTQYF.

The chain links TRBV15 to TRBJ2-2; perhaps TRBD2 as D (6 bases). CDR3 size: 14 residues. CDR1 is LNHNV, CDR2 YYDKDF, per germline (reference sequence). The germline V and J ends were trimmed by 3 bases and 6 bases, with 11 bases remaining between them. CDR3 coding DNA: TGTGCCACCAGCAGGGAGTGGAGGGCCGGGGAGCTGTTTTTT. Translated: CATSREWRAGELFF.

The rearrangement uses TRBV19 and TRBJ2-2, with 10 bases aligning to TRBD2. V was pared by 4 bases and J by 2 bases, with 7 bases of the junction left unmatched. The CDR3 is made up of 17 amino acids. Germline V gives CDR1 LNHDA, CDR2 SQIVND (reference sequence). CDR3 loop: CASSTPGLAENTGELFF. CDR3 sequence (DNA): TGTGCCAGTAGTACGCCCGGACTAGCGGAAAACACCGGGGAGCTGTTTTTT.

The sample holds a few counts of this clone. The chain is built from TRBV28 and TRBJ1-5; D is perhaps TRBD1 (6 bases). Trimming cost V 10 bases and J 4 bases, with 17 bases left between them. This CDR3 has 14 residues. Germline V lookup: CDR1 MDHEN, CDR2 SYDVKM. This CDR3 reads CANAPGTKNQPQHF. The CDR3 DNA follows: TGTGCCAATGCTCCCGGGACAAAAAATCAGCCCCAGCATTTT.

The chain couples TRBV6-5 to TRBJ1-4, with D hard to call. Germline V gene sequence: CDR1 MNHEY, CDR2 SVGAGI. V was clipped by 3 bases and J by 8 bases, with 10 bases between them. The CDR3 consists of 13 residues. The CDR3 protein is CASSYTVNEKLFF. The CDR3 coding sequence is TGTGCCAGCAGTTATACAGTAAACGAAAAACTGTTTTTT.

The chain employs TRBV19 and TRBJ2-6; TRBD1 might be the D (5 bases). Germline values: CDR1 LNHDA, CDR2 SQIVND (reference sequence). There are 16 residues in the CDR3. The V and J ends lost 4 bases and 0 bases respectively, with 10 bases between them. The CDR3 DNA is TGTGCCAGTAGTACCGGACAAAACTCTGGGGCCAACGTCCTGACTTTC. This gives the protein CASSTGQNSGANVLTF.

The chain joins TRBV7-9 to TRBJ2-1; a weak D match, TRBD1 (5 bases). The ends were cut back, 5 bases at V and 5 bases at J, with 7 bases in the middle. The germline gives CDR1 SEHNR, CDR2 FQNEAQ (reference sequence). This CDR3 comprises 12 residues. The CDR3 DNA reads as TGTGCCAGCAGCCTGACAGACAATGAGCAGTTCTTC. Translating it yields CASSLTDNEQFF. The full variable domain, its missing parts supplied by reference TRBV7-9 and TRBJ2-1, is DTGVSQNPRHKITKRGQNVTFRCDPISEHNRLYWYRQTLGQGPEFLTYFQNEAQLEKSRLLSDRFSAERPKGSFSTLEIQRTEQGDSAMYLCASSLTDNEQFFGPGTRLTVL.

The chain links TRBV7-3 to TRBJ2-6, with D possibly TRBD1 on 6 matching bases. Germline-derived CDR1 and CDR2 are SGHTA and FQGTGA. V was clipped by 6 bases and J by 0 bases, with 12 bases between them. This CDR3 region has 16 residues. Here the CDR3 reads CASRPTGSSGANVLTF. CDR3 sequence (DNA): TGTGCCAGCAGGCCTACAGGGAGCTCTGGGGCCAACGTCCTGACTTTC.